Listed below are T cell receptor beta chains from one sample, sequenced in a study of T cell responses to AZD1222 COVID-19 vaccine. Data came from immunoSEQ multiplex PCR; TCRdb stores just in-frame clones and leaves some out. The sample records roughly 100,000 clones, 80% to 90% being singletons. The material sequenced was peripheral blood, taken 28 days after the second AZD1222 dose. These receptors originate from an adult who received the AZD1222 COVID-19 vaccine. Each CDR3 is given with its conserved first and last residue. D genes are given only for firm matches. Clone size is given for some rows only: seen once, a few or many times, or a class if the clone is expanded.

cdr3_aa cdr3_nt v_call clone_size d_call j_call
CASSEREGRVYNEQFF TGTGCCAGCAGTGAGCGGGAGGGCCGGGTCTACAATGAGCAGTTCTTC TRBV6-1 . TRBD2 TRBJ2-1
CASSLGTSGSWSYEQYF TGTGCCAGTAGTCTCGGGACTAGCGGGAGTTGGTCCTACGAGCAGTACTTC TRBV19 . TRBD2 TRBJ2-7
CAISESDTDTQYF TGTGCCATCAGTGAGTCGGACACAGATACGCAGTATTTT TRBV10-3 . . TRBJ2-3
CASSLGAGSTYNEQFF TGTGCCAGCAGCTTAGGAGCGGGAAGCACCTACAATGAGCAGTTCTTC TRBV7-2 . TRBD2 TRBJ2-1
CASSSPQGWLAGGGYEQYF TGTGCCAGCAGTTCCCCCCAGGGATGGCTAGCGGGAGGTGGCTACGAGCAGTACTTC TRBV28 . TRBD2 TRBJ2-7
CASSQGRPGGYTF TGTGCCAGCAGCCAGGGGCGCCCCGGTGGCTACACCTTC TRBV4-2 . . TRBJ1-2
CASSLVLQAGVNEQYF TGTGCCAGCAGCTTAGTTCTCCAAGCGGGAGTCAACGAGCAGTACTTC TRBV7-8 . TRBD2 TRBJ2-7
CASSSTQGATPNYGYTF TGTGCCAGCAGCTCCACGCAGGGGGCCACCCCCAACTATGGCTACACCTTC TRBV13 . TRBD1 TRBJ1-2
CASSILSGRQGEQFF TGTGCCAGTAGTATCTTAAGCGGGAGGCAGGGTGAGCAGTTCTTC TRBV19 few TRBD2 TRBJ2-1
CASSLLRAGHGYTF TGTGCCAGCAGCTTGCTGAGGGCGGGCCATGGCTACACCTTC TRBV5-5 . . TRBJ1-2
CASSPPGVTTSGQYF TGTGCCAGCAGCCCACCCGGAGTAACAACGAGTGGGCAGTACTTC TRBV7-9 . . TRBJ2-7
CASSEADKSGKGEQFF TGTGCCAGCAGTGAAGCTGACAAAAGCGGGAAGGGTGAGCAGTTCTTC TRBV6-1 . TRBD2 TRBJ2-1
CASRATGTHSYEQYF TGTGCCAGCAGAGCGACCGGGACTCACTCCTACGAGCAGTACTTC TRBV27 . . TRBJ2-7
CASRDGDQPQHF TGTGCCAGCAGGGACGGTGATCAGCCCCAGCATTTT TRBV6-5 once . TRBJ1-5
CASSSGTSSYNEQFF TGTGCCAGCAGTTCCGGGACTAGCTCCTACAATGAGCAGTTCTTC TRBV6-5 . TRBD2 TRBJ2-1
CASSLALADQETQYF TGTGCCAGCAGCTTAGCGCTAGCAGACCAAGAGACCCAGTACTTC TRBV7-9 . . TRBJ2-5
CASSYTGTGTTYEQYF TGTGCCAGCAGTTACACGGGGACAGGGACCACCTACGAGCAGTACTTC TRBV6-5 . TRBD1 TRBJ2-7
CASSYHAPVSEQYF TGTGCCAGCAGTTACCACGCTCCGGTCTCCGAGCAGTACTTC TRBV6-2/TRBV6-3 . . TRBJ2-7
CASSLSGLVGTEAFF TGTGCCAGCAGCTTAAGCGGTTTAGTGGGCACTGAAGCTTTCTTT TRBV7-2 . . TRBJ1-1
CASSPGAGEGYEQYF TGTGCCAGCTCACCCGGGGCAGGGGAAGGTTACGAGCAGTACTTC TRBV18 . . TRBJ2-7
CASRSGQGGIQYF TGTGCCAGCAGGTCCGGGCAGGGAGGCATTCAGTACTTC TRBV6-5 . . TRBJ2-4
CAISWDSDQQFF TGTGCCATCAGTTGGGACAGCGACCAGCAGTTCTTC TRBV10-3 few TRBD1 TRBJ2-1
CASSIFGTTSNQPQHF TGTGCCAGTAGTATTTTTGGGACAACAAGCAATCAGCCCCAGCATTTT TRBV19 once . TRBJ1-5
CASSQGATNEKLFF TGTGCCAGCAGTCAAGGGGCAACTAATGAAAAACTGTTTTTT TRBV7-9 . . TRBJ1-4
CAISEYDSMSSYNEQFF TGTGCCATCAGTGAGTATGACTCCATGAGCTCCTACAATGAGCAGTTCTTC TRBV10-3 . . TRBJ2-1
CASIRGRREQYF TGTGCCAGCATCCGGGGACGGAGGGAGCAGTACTTC TRBV3-1/TRBV3-2 . . TRBJ2-7
CASNELAHRAGELFF TGCGCCAGCAATGAACTAGCTCACAGGGCTGGGGAGCTGTTTTTT TRBV4-1 once . TRBJ2-2
CASRFSGSYEQYF TGTGCCAGCAGGTTTAGCGGGAGTTACGAGCAGTACTTC TRBV27 . TRBD2 TRBJ2-7
CASSMSGTAGYTF TGTGCCAGCAGCATGTCCGGGACCGCTGGCTACACCTTC TRBV7-9 . . TRBJ1-2
CASALTGYSYNSPLHF TGTGCCAGCGCCCTGACAGGATACTCCTATAATTCACCCCTCCACTTT TRBV3-1/TRBV3-2 once . TRBJ1-6
CASSLGQSYTF TGTGCCAGCAGCTTGGGACAGTCCTACACCTTC TRBV5-4 . . TRBJ1-2
CASSPAGGNTGELFF TGTGCCAGCAGCCCCGCGGGGGGGAACACCGGGGAGCTGTTTTTT TRBV11-1 . TRBD2 TRBJ2-2
CASSFWGGSTDTQYF TGTGCCAGCAGTTTTTGGGGGGGCAGCACAGATACGCAGTATTTT TRBV28 . . TRBJ2-3
CASGQGNEQYF TGCGCCTCGGGACAGGGGAACGAGCAGTACTTC TRBV10-2 . TRBD1 TRBJ2-7
CASSHAAGQGIQYF TGTGCCAGCAGCCACGCTGCGGGACAGGGGATCCAGTACTTC TRBV3-1/TRBV3-2 . TRBD1 TRBJ2-5
CATSRDRQGGKEKLFF TGTGCCACCAGCAGGGACCGACAGGGAGGGAAGGAAAAACTGTTTTTT TRBV15 . TRBD1 TRBJ1-4
CASSYSRGYVQYF TGTGCCAGCAGTTACTCGCGGGGCTACGTGCAGTATTTT TRBV6-5 . . TRBJ2-3
CASSRLVQETQYF TGTGCCAGCAGCCGACTAGTCCAAGAGACCCAGTACTTC TRBV5-6 . . TRBJ2-5
CASDWEGSSYNEQFF TGCGCCAGCGACTGGGAGGGCAGCTCCTACAATGAGCAGTTCTTC TRBV5-1 . TRBD2 TRBJ2-1
CASSRDGNTGELFF TGTGCCAGCAGCCGGGACGGGAACACCGGGGAGCTGTTTTTT TRBV5-4 . . TRBJ2-2
CASSWTTGLAGTDTQYF TGTGCCAGCAGCTGGACCACCGGACTAGCCGGCACAGATACGCAGTATTTT TRBV5-6 . TRBD2 TRBJ2-3
CASKRTSGRNTQYF TGTGCCAGCAAGCGGACTAGCGGGAGGAATACGCAGTATTTT TRBV6-5 few TRBD2 TRBJ2-3
CASSPEGTGVTEAFF TGCGCCAGCAGCCCGGAGGGGACAGGGGTCACTGAAGCTTTCTTT TRBV5-1 . TRBD1 TRBJ1-1
CASSSPAGTDNEQFF TGTGCCAGCAGTTCCCCAGCGGGGACAGACAATGAGCAGTTCTTC TRBV28 . . TRBJ2-1
CASSTSGGPNNEQFF TGTGCCAGCAGCACTTCGGGAGGCCCCAACAATGAGCAGTTCTTC TRBV11-1 . TRBD2 TRBJ2-1
CATQLQGLGYEQYF TGTGCCACCCAACTTCAGGGGTTAGGCTACGAGCAGTACTTC TRBV6-5 . . TRBJ2-7
CANPSDNEQFF TGTGCCAACCCCTCGGACAATGAGCAGTTCTTC TRBV7-2 . . TRBJ2-1
CASSIGSQGAGQPQHF TGTGCCAGTAGTATCGGGTCACAGGGGGCGGGTCAGCCCCAGCATTTT TRBV19 . TRBD1 TRBJ1-5
CAWSRAPISYEQYF TGTGCCTGGAGTCGCGCGCCAATTTCCTACGAGCAGTACTTC TRBV30 . . TRBJ2-7
CAWSHNMKAFF TGTGCCTGGAGCCACAACATGAAGGCTTTCTTT TRBV30 . . TRBJ1-1
CASSSLGRGGVVHEQYF TGTGCCAGCAGCTCATTGGGACGGGGAGGCGTCGTCCACGAGCAGTACTTC TRBV5-4 . . TRBJ2-7
CASSLRLVGAEQYF TGCGCCAGCAGCTTACGACTAGTGGGGGCCGAGCAGTACTTC TRBV5-1 . . TRBJ2-7
CASSQGGRAYTF TGTGCCAGCAGCCAGGGGGGTAGGGCCTACACCTTC TRBV7-8 . TRBD1 TRBJ1-2